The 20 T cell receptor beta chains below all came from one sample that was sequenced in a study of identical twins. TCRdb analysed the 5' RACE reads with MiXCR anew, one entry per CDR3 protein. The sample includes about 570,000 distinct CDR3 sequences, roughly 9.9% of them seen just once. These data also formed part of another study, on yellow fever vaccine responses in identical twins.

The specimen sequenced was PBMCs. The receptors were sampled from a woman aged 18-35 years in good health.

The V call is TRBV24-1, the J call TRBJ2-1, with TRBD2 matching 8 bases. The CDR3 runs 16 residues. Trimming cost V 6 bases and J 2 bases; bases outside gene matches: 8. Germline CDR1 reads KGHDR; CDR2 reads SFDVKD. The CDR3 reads CATSSAAGGTYNEQFF. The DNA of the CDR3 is TGTGCCACCAGTAGCGCGGCGGGAGGCACCTACAATGAGCAGTTCTTC.

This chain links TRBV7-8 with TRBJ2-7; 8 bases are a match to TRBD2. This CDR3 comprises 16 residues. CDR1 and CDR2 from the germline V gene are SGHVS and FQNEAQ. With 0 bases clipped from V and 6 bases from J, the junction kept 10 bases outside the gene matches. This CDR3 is CASSLASRSGRGEQYF. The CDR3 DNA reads TGTGCCAGCAGCTTAGCATCTAGGAGCGGGAGAGGCGAGCAGTACTTC.

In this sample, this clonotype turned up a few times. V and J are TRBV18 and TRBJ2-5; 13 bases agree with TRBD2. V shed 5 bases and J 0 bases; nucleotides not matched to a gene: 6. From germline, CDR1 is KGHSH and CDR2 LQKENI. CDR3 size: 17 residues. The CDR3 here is CASSFRTSGGYQETQYF. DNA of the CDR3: TGTGCCAGCTCATTTCGGACTAGCGGGGGATACCAAGAGACCCAGTACTTC.

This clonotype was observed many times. The CDR3 region is CASSQAQPESSYNEQFF. The CDR3 DNA reads as TGTGCCAGCAGCCAAGCCCAGCCAGAGAGCTCCTACAATGAGCAGTTCTTC. The chain employs TRBV3-1 and TRBJ2-1; unclear D gene. Germline V gene lookup returns CDR1 LGHDT and CDR2 YNNKEL (reference sequence). The CDR3 length is 17 residues. V was shortened by 1 base and J by 0 bases, with 13 bases between the two germline ends.

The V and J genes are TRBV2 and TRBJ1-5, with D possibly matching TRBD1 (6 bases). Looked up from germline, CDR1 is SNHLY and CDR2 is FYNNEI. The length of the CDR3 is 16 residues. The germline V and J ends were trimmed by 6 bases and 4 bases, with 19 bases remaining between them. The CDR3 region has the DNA TGTGCCAGCAGGGAGGGACATTTTACCCCGAATCAGCCCCAGCATTTT. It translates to CASREGHFTPNQPQHF.

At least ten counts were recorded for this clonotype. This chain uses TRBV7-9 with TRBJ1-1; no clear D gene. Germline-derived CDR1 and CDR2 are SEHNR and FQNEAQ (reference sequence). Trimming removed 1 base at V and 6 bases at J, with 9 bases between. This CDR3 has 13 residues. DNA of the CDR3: TGTGCCAGCAGCTTAGGCCCCCGCGCTGAAGCTTTCTTT. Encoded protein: CASSLGPRAEAFF.

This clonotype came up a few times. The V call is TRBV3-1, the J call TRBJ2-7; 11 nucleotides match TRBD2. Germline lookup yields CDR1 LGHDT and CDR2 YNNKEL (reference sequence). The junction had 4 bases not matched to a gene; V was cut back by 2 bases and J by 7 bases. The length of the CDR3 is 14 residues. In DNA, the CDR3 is TGTGCCAGCAGCCAACTAGCGGGGGGCTGGGAGCAGTACTTC. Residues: CASSQLAGGWEQYF.

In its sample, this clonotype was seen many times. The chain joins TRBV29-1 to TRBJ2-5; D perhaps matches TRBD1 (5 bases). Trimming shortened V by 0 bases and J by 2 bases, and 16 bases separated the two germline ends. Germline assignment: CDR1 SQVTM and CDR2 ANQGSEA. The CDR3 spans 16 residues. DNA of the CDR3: TGCAGCGTTGAAGATCGAGTGTTTTGGACACAAGAGACCCAGTACTTC. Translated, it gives CSVEDRVFWTQETQYF.

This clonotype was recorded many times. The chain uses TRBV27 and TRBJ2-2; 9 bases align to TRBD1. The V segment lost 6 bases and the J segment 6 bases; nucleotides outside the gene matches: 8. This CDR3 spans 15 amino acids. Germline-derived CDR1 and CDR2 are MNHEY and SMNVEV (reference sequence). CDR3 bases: TGTGCCAGCAGAACAGGGGGCGGAATCGCCGGGGAGCTGTTTTTT. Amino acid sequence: CASRTGGGIAGELFF.

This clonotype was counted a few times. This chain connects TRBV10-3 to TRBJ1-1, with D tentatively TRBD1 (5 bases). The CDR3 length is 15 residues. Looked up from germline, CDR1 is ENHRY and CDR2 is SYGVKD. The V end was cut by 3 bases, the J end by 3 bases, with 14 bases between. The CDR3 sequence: CAISELVGEDTEAFF. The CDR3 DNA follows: TGTGCCATCAGTGAACTTGTGGGGGAAGACACTGAAGCTTTCTTT.

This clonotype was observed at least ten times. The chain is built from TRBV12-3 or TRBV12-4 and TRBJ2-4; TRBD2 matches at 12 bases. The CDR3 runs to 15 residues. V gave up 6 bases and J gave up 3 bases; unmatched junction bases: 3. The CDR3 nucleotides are TGTGCCAGCAGCAGACTAGCGGGAGTCAAAAACATTCAGTACTTC. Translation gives CASSRLAGVKNIQYF.

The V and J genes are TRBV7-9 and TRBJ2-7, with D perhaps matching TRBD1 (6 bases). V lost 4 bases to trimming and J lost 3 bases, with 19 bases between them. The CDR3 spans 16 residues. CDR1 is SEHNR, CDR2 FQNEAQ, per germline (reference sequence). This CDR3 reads CASSSTWNRADYEQYF. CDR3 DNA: TGTGCCAGCAGCTCCACGTGGAACAGGGCGGACTACGAGCAGTACTTC.

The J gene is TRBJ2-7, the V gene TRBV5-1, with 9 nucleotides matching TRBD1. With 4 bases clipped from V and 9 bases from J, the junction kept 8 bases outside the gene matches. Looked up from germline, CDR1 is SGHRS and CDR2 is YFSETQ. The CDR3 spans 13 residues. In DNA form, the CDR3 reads TGCGCCAGCAGCACAGGGGGCACAAAGCTGCAGTACTTC. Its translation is CASSTGGTKLQYF.

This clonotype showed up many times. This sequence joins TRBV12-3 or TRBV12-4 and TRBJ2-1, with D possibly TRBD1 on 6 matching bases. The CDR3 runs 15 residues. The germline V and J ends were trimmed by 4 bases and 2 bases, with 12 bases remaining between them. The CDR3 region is CASSSTGSAYNEQFF. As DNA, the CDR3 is TGTGCCAGCAGTTCAACAGGGTCTGCCTACAATGAGCAGTTCTTC.

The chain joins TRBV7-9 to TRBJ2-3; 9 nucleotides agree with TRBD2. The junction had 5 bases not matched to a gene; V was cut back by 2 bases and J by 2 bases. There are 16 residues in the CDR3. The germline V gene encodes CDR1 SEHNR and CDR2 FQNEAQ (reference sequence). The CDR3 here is CASSLRAGGDTDTQYF. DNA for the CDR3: TGTGCCAGCAGCTTACGGGCGGGAGGGGACACAGATACGCAGTATTTT.

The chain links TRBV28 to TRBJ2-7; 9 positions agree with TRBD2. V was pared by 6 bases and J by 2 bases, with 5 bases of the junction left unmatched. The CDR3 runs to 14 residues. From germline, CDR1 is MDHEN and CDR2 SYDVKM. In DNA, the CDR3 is TGTGCCAGCAGAGCTAGCGGGATTGCCTACGAGCAGTACTTC. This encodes CASRASGIAYEQYF.

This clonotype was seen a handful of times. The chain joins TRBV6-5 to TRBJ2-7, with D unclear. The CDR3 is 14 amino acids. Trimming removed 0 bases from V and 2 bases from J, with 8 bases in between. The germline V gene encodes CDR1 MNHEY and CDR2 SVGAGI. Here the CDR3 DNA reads TGTGCCAGCAGTTACTCGAATCCAACCTACGAGCAGTACTTC. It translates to CASSYSNPTYEQYF.

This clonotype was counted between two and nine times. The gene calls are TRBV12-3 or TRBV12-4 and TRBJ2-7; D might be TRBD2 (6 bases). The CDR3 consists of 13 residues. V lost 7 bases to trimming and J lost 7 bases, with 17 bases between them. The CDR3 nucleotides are TGTGCCAGCACCAACGGGAGTCCGGGGGAGCAGTACTTC. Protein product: CASTNGSPGEQYF.

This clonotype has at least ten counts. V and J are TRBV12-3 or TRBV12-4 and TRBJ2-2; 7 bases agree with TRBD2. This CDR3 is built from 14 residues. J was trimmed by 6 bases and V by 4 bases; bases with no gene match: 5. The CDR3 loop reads CASSSQTSPGELFF. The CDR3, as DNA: TGTGCCAGCAGTTCCCAGACTAGCCCCGGGGAGCTGTTTTTT.

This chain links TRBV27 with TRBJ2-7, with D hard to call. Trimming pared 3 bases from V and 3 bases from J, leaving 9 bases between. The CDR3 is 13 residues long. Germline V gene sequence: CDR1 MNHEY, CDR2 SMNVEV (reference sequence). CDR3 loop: CASSFRNGYEQYF. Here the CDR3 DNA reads TGTGCCAGCAGTTTTCGGAACGGCTACGAGCAGTACTTC.